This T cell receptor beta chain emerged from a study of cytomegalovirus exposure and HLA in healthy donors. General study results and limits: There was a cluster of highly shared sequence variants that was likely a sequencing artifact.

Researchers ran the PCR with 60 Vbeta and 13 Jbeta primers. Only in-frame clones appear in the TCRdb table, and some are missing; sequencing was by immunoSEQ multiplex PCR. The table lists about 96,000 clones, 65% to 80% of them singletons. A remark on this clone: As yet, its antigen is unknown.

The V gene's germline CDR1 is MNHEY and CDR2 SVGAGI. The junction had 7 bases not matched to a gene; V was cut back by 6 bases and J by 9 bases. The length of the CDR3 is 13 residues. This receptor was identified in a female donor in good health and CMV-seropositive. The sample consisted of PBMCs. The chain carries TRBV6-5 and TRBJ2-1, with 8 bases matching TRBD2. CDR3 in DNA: TGTGCCAGCAGCTCCGGGACTAGGCGTGAGCAGTTCTTC. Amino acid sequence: CASSSGTRREQFF.